The clone carrying this TCR beta chain was observed a handful of times. The source of the sample is a study of blood T cell repertoires in COVID-19. Across the whole study: Researchers got acute and convalescent COVID-19 samples from the United States, Italy and Spain.

Here immunoSEQ multiplex PCR was the method, and the copy in TCRdb shows in-frame clones only, minus some. This table has 100,000 or so clones, 80% to 85% appearing once. The CDR3 covers 13 residues. Germline CDR1 reads KGHSH; CDR2 reads LQKENI. The V and J ends lost 5 bases and 4 bases, in that order; junction bases with no gene match: 4. The chain employs TRBV18 and TRBJ1-1, with 7 bases fitting TRBD1. Sequenced material: peripheral blood. The clonotype originates from an elderly woman with acute or convalescent COVID-19. CDR3 region: CASSDQGGTEAFF. Here the CDR3 DNA reads TGTGCCAGCTCAGATCAGGGGGGCACTGAAGCTTTCTTT.